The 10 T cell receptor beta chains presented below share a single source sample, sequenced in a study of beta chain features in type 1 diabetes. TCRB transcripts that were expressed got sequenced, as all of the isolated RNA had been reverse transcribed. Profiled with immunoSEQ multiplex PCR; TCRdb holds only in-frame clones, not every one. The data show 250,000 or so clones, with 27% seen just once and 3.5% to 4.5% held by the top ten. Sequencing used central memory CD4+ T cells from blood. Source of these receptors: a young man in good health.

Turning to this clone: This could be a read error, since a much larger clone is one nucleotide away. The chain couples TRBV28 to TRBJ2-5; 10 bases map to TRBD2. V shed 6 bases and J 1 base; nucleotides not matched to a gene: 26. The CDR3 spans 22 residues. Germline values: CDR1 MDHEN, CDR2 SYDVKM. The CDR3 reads CASRFQDRVGLLSGRLQETQYF. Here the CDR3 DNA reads TGTGCCAGCAGGTTCCAAGACAGGGTGGGCCTCCTTAGCGGGAGGCTCCAAGAGACCCAGTACTTC.

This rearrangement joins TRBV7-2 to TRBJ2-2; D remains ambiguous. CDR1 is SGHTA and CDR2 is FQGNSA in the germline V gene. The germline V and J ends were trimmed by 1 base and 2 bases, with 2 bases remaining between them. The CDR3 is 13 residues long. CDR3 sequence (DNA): TGTGCCAGCAGCTTAGAAAACACCGGGGAGCTGTTTTTT. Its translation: CASSLENTGELFF.

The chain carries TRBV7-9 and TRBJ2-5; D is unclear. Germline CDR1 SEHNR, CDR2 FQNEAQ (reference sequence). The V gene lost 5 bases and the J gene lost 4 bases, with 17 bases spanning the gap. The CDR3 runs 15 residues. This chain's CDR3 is CASSLPTGRAETQYF. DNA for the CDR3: TGTGCCAGCAGCCTGCCCACGGGTCGCGCAGAGACCCAGTACTTC.

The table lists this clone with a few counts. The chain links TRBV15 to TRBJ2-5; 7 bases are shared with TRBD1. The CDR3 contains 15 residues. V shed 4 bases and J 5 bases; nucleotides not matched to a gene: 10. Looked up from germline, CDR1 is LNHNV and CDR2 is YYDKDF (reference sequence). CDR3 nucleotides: TGTGCCACCAGCAATGAGGGGGCGCGGTCGGAGACCCAGTACTTC. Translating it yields CATSNEGARSETQYF.

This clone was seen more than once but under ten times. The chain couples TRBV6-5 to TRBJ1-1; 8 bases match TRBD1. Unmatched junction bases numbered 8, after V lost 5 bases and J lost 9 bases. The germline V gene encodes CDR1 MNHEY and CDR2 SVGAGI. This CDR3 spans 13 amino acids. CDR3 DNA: TGTGCCAGCAGTGTATCCGGGACAGGACAAGCTTTCTTT. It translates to CASSVSGTGQAFF.

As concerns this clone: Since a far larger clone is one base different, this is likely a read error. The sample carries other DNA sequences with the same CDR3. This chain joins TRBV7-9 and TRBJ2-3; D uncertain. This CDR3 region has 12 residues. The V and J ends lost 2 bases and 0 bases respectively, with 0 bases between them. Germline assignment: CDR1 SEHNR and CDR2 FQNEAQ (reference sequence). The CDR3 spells CASSLSTDTQYF. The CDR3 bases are TGTGCCAGCAGCTTAAGCACAGATACGCAGTATTTT. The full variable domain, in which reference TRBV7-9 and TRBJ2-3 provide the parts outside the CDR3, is DTGVSQNPRHKITKRGQNVTFRCDPISEHNRLYWYRQTLGQGPEFLTYFQNEAQLEKSRLLSDRFSAERPKGSFSTLEIQRTEQGDSAMYLCASSLSTDTQYFGPGTRLTVL.

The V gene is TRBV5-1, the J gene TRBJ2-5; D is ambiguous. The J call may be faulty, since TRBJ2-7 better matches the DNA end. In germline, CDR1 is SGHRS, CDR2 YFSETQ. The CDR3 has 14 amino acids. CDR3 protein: CASRQSLVSDEQYF. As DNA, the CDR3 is TGCGCCAGCCGTCAATCCCTCGTATCGGACGAGCAGTACTTC.

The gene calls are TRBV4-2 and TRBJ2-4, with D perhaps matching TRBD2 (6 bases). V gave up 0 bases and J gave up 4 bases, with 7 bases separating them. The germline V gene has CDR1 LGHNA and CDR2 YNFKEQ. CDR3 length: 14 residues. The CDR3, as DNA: TGTGCCAGCAGCCAAGAGGGGGGAAAAAACATTCAGTACTTC. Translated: CASSQEGGKNIQYF.

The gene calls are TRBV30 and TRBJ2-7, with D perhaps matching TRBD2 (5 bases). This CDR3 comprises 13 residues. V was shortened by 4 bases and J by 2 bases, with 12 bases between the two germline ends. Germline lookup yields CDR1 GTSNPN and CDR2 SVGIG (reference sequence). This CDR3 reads CAWTSGSAYEQYF. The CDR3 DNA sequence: TGTGCCTGGACGTCGGGTAGCGCCTACGAGCAGTACTTC.

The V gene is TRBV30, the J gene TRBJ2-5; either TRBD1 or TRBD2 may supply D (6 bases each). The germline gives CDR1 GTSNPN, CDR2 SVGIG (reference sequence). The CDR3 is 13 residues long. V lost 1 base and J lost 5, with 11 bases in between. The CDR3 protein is CAWSGRGAETQYF. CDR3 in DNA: TGTGCCTGGAGTGGGAGGGGGGCTGAGACCCAGTACTTC.